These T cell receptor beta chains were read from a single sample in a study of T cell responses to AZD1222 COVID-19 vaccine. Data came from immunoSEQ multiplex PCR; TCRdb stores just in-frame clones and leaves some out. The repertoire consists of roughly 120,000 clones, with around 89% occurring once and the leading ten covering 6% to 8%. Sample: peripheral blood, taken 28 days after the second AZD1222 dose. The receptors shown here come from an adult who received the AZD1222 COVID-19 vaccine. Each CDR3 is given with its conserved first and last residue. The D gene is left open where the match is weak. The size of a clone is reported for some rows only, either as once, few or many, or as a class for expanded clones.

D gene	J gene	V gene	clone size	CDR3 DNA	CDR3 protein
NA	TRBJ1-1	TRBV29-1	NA	TGCAGCGTTGAAAGAGGAGGGAAAGCTTTCTTT	CSVERGGKAFF
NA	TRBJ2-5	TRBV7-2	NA	TGTGCCAGCAGCTTAGTGGACGGGGGACAAGAGACCCAGTACTTC	CASSLVDGGQETQYF
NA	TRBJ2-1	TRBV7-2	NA	TGTGCCAGCAGCTTAAAGGGGGACCCCGCACTAAGCTCCTACAATGAGCAGTTCTTC	CASSLKGDPALSSYNEQFF
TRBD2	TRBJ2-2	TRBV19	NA	TGTGCCAGTATGCCGAGCGGGGGGGTTCGGGGCCCCGGGGAGCTGTTTTTT	CASMPSGGVRGPGELFF
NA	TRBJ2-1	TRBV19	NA	TGTGCCAGTAGCCCTGACCCAGTCAGTCGTTACAATGAGCAGTTCTTC	CASSPDPVSRYNEQFF
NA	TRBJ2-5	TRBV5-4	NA	TGTGCCAGCAGCATCCCACCTGAGACCCAGTACTTC	CASSIPPETQYF
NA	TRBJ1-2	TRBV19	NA	TGTGCCAGTAGTATCCCATCGCCGGGCGCCGGCGGCTATGGCTACACCTTC	CASSIPSPGAGGYGYTF
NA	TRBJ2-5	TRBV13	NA	TGTGCCAGCAGCTCCAGGGAGGAGACCCAGTACTTC	CASSSREETQYF
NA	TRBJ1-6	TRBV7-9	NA	TGTGCCAGCAGCTCAGAGGGGGAGAGTAATTCACCCCTCCACTTT	CASSSEGESNSPLHF
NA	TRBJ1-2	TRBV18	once	TGTGCCAGCTCACCAGCAGCAGAGGACACAAATAACGGGCTTTACTATGGCTACACCTTC	CASSPAAEDTNNGLYYGYTF
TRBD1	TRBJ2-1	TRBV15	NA	TGTGCCACCCGGGTCGACAGGGCCTCCTACAATGAGCAGTTCTTC	CATRVDRASYNEQFF
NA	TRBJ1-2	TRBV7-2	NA	TGTGCCAGCAGCTTGGGACCCCTCAGGGTTTTTAACTATGGCTACACCTTC	CASSLGPLRVFNYGYTF
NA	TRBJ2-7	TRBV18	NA	TGTGCCAGCTCACCAAGGACTCCCCCCTACGAGCAGTACTTC	CASSPRTPPYEQYF
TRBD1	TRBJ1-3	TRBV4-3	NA	TGCGCCAGCAGCCAAGATACGGGGACAGAGATAAACACCATATATTTT	CASSQDTGTEINTIYF
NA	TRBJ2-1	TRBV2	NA	TGTGCCACCCTTGGCCAAAATGAGCAGTTCTTC	CATLGQNEQFF
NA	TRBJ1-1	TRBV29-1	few	TGCAGCCCAACCAGGGGGAACACTGAAGCTTTCTTT	CSPTRGNTEAFF
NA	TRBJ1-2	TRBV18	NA	TGTGCCAGCTCACTGAATGGAGGGGACTATGGCTACACCTTC	CASSLNGGDYGYTF
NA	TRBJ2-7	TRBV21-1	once	TGTGCCAGCAGCACCGGTCCGGACAGGGTTCGATACGAGCAGTACTTC	CASSTGPDRVRYEQYF
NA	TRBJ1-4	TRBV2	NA	TGTGCCAGCCGCGGCCGGGGGGGGAGTGCAACTAATGAAAAACTGTTTTTT	CASRGRGGSATNEKLFF
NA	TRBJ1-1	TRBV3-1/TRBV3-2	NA	TGTGCCAGCAGCCAAGATTGGGCCGCTGAAGCTTTCTTT	CASSQDWAAEAFF
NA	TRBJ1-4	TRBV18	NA	TGTGCCAGCTCACCAAGCGCGGGGGTTCCCGGTGAAAAACTGTTTTTT	CASSPSAGVPGEKLFF
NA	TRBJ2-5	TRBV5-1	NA	TGCGCCAGCAGCGGAACGGGGGGCCAGACCCAGTACTTC	CASSGTGGQTQYF
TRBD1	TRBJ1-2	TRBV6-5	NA	TGTGCCAGCGCAGGGGGCTCCAATCGGGGCTATGGCTACACCTTC	CASAGGSNRGYGYTF
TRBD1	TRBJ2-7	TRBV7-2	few	TGTGCCAGCAGCTTAGCCCCGACAGGGGGCTACGAGCAGTACTTC	CASSLAPTGGYEQYF
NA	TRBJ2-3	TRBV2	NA	TGTGCCAGCAGTGACAGGGCTGGCGGCACAGATACGCAGTATTTT	CASSDRAGGTDTQYF
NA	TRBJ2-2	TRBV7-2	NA	TGTGCCAGCAGCTTAGAGGAATACGGGGAGCTGTTTTTT	CASSLEEYGELFF
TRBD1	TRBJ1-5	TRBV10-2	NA	TGCGCCAGCAGTGAGTCCGGGACAGAGTACCAGCCCCAGCATTTT	CASSESGTEYQPQHF
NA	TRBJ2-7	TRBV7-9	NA	TGTGCCAGCAGCCCTAAAACCTACGAGCAGTACTTC	CASSPKTYEQYF
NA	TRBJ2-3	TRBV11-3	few	TGTGCCAGCAGCTTAGCTATTATAACGGGAGTTGTGGATACGCAGTATTTT	CASSLAIITGVVDTQYF
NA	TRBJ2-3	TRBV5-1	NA	TGCGCCAGCAGCTTGGTGGGGGGGCGTTCGTCTAGCACAGATACGCAGTATTTT	CASSLVGGRSSSTDTQYF
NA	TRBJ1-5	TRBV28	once	TGTGCCAGCAGAACCCCCAAGTTTAATCAGCCCCAGCATTTT	CASRTPKFNQPQHF
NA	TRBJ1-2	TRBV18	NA	TGTGCCAGCTCGCCAGGACTGAATTGGAGGTCCTATGGCTACACCTTC	CASSPGLNWRSYGYTF
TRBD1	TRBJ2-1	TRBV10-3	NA	TGTGCCATCAGCCGGACAGGGAGAGACAATGAGCAGTTCTTC	CAISRTGRDNEQFF
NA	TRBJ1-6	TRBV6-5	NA	TGTGCCAGCACTAAGGGACGGAATAATTCACCCCTCCACTTT	CASTKGRNNSPLHF
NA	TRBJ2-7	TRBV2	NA	TGTGCCAGCAGTGAAGAAACAGTGATCTACGAGCAGTACTTC	CASSEETVIYEQYF
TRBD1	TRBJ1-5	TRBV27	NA	TGTGCCAGCAGCCACGGGACAGGTTATAGCAATCAGCCCCAGCATTTT	CASSHGTGYSNQPQHF
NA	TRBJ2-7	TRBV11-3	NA	TGTGCCAGCAGTTCCTACCTAAACTCCTACGAGCAGTACTTC	CASSSYLNSYEQYF
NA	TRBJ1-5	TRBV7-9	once	TGTGCCAGCAGCTTAGAACGGCTCGAAGAGTCACCCCAGCATTTT	CASSLERLEESPQHF
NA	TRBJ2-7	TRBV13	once	TGTGCCAGCAGCCCGGGCGACCGCCCCTCCTACGAGCAGTACTTC	CASSPGDRPSYEQYF
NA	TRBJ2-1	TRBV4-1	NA	TGCGCCAGCAGCCAAGTTGCGGGGGCGATATACAATGAGCAGTTCTTC	CASSQVAGAIYNEQFF
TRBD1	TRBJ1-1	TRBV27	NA	TGTGCCAGCACTGCGAGGGGGCGGGTCACTGAAGCTTTCTTT	CASTARGRVTEAFF
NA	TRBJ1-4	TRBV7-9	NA	TGTGCCAGCAGCTTAGCGCTTGGACAGATAAATGAAAAACTGTTTTTT	CASSLALGQINEKLFF
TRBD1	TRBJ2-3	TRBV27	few	TGTGCCAGCAGTTTAGGTCTCCGGACAGGGGCCGGCACAGATACGCAGTATTTT	CASSLGLRTGAGTDTQYF
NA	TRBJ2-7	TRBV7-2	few	TGTGCCAGCAGCTTAGCCCTTAGGGGGGAGCAGTACTTC	CASSLALRGEQYF
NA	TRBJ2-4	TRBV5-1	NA	TGCGCCAGCAGCCTATATGGAGAGGGAATCTCCAAAAACATTCAGTACTTC	CASSLYGEGISKNIQYF
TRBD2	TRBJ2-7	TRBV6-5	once	TGTGCCATCCGACTAGCGGGCTCCTACGAGCAGTACTTC	CAIRLAGSYEQYF
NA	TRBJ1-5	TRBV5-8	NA	TGTGCCAGCAGATATTTCAAATTGGAGTATCAGCCCCAGCATTTT	CASRYFKLEYQPQHF
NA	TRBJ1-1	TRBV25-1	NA	TGTGCCAGCAGTGACTCCAGACAGGTCCCTGAAGCTTTCTTT	CASSDSRQVPEAFF